This T cell receptor beta chain derives from a study of control samples from healthy donors and cancer patients. Libraries were prepared by immunoSEQ multiplex PCR; TCRdb keeps only in-frame clonotypes and omits some of them. The sample carries 12,000 or so clones, over 75% recorded once. CDR3 size: 14 residues. Trimming removed 6 bases from V and 4 bases from J, with 14 bases in between. CDR1 SGDLS and CDR2 YYNGEE come from the germline V gene. The receptor was derived from a male donor with melanoma. The sequenced sample consisted of formalin-fixed, paraffin-embedded tissue. The chain has TRBV9 and TRBJ1-3; a possible D gene is TRBD1 (5 bases). CDR3 in amino acids: CASTLGERGNTIYF. Here the CDR3 DNA reads TGTGCCAGCACCTTAGGGGAGAGGGGAAACACCATATATTTT.